Listed here are 11 T cell receptor beta chains from one sample, sequenced in a study of CD8 T cells in Susac syndrome. Random hexamers were used to reverse transcribe about 0.5 to 1 ug of RNA. Using its own MiXCR run on the immunoSEQ multiplex PCR reads, TCRdb lists one record per CDR3 protein. The sample consists of about 160,000 distinct CDR3 sequences, approximately 90% of them appearing once. The sample consisted of CD4+ T cells from PBMCs. These receptors were obtained from a human donor in good health.

CDR3 loop: CTTGLLSYEQYF. The CDR3 region has the DNA TGCACAACAGGTTTGCTCTCCTACGAGCAGTACTTC. This chain connects TRBV20-1 to TRBJ2-7; D might be TRBD1 (5 bases). This CDR3 contains 12 residues. Germline V lookup: CDR1 DFQATT, CDR2 SNEGSKA (reference sequence).

The chain employs TRBV20-1 and TRBJ1-2; TRBD1 matches at 7 bases. V lost 6 bases to trimming and J lost 5 bases; unmatched junction nucleotides: 18. CDR1 DFQATT and CDR2 SNEGSKA come from the germline V gene (reference sequence). This CDR3 is built from 16 residues. The DNA of the CDR3 is TGCAGTGCGCCACCGGTACCAGGGGGGTTTAATTATGGCTACACCTTC. As protein: CSAPPVPGGFNYGYTF.

This clonotype has more than one count but fewer than ten. This sequence joins TRBV5-4 and TRBJ2-1, with 13 nucleotides matching TRBD2. V trimming: 3 bases; J trimming: 4 bases; junction bases outside the gene matches: 4. Germline V lookup: CDR1 SGHNT, CDR2 YYREEE (reference sequence). There are 16 residues in the CDR3. The CDR3 region is CASSSGTSGAYNEQFF. The CDR3, as DNA: TGTGCCAGCAGCTCTGGGACTAGCGGGGCTTACAATGAGCAGTTCTTC.

The rearrangement uses TRBV10-3 and TRBJ1-1, with D possibly matching TRBD1 (5 bases). Germline values: CDR1 ENHRY, CDR2 SYGVKD. V was pared by 3 bases and J by 1 base, with 9 bases between. The CDR3 contains 14 residues. The CDR3, as DNA: TGTGCCATCAGTGAAGGGGCGTCGAACACTGAAGCTTTCTTT. This encodes CAISEGASNTEAFF.

The chain joins TRBV30 to TRBJ1-2; D unresolved. The V and J ends lost 2 bases and 2 bases respectively, with 18 bases between them. Per the germline V gene, CDR1 is GTSNPN and CDR2 is SVGIG (reference sequence). The CDR3 is 16 residues long. CDR3 bases: TGTGCCTGGAGTCCTCCCGGTGGGAACAAGAACTATGGCTACACCTTC. Its protein is CAWSPPGGNKNYGYTF.

The chain combines TRBV7-2 with TRBJ1-1; D call uncertain. Trimming cost V 5 bases and J 1 base, with 8 bases left between them. The germline CDR1 and CDR2 sequences are SGHTA and FQGNSA. There are 13 residues in the CDR3. This CDR3 is CASSQHQNTEAFF. As DNA, the CDR3 is TGTGCCAGCAGCCAACACCAGAACACTGAAGCTTTCTTT. Using reference TRBV7-2 and TRBJ1-1 for the parts outside the CDR3, the full variable domain is GAGVSQSPSNKVTEKGKDVELRCDPISGHTALYWYRQSLGQGLEFLIYFQGNSAPDKSGLPSDRFSAERTGGSVSTLTIQRTQQEDSAVYLCASSQHQNTEAFFGQGTRLTVV.

This chain joins TRBV20-1 and TRBJ2-7; D tentatively reads TRBD1 or TRBD2 (5 bases each). Germline V gene sequence: CDR1 DFQATT, CDR2 SNEGSKA (reference sequence). This CDR3 is built from 15 residues. The V gene lost 5 bases and the J gene lost 0 bases, with 17 bases spanning the gap. The DNA for the CDR3 is TGCAGTGCTCCACTGAGGGGTTCGGCCTCCTACGAGCAGTACTTC. Encoded protein: CSAPLRGSASYEQYF.

The chain has TRBV29-1 and TRBJ2-6; a possible D gene is TRBD1 (5 bases). Germline lookup yields CDR1 SQVTM and CDR2 ANQGSEA. The CDR3 runs to 15 residues. Trimming took 2 bases from V and 2 from J, leaving 10 bases between them. In DNA, the CDR3 is TGCAGCGTTGAATTCAGCAGGGCTGGGGCCAACGTCCTGACTTTC. This encodes CSVEFSRAGANVLTF.

Here the CDR3 reads CSASADPRSGANVLTF. As DNA, the CDR3 is TGCAGTGCTTCGGCCGACCCACGTTCTGGGGCCAACGTCCTGACTTTC. V and J are TRBV20-1 and TRBJ2-6; D is unclear. The germline CDR1 and CDR2 sequences are DFQATT and SNEGSKA (reference sequence). V lost 5 bases and J 1 base, leaving 15 bases between the germline ends. This CDR3 contains 16 residues.

The gene calls are TRBV30 and TRBJ2-1; perhaps TRBD1 as D (5 bases). The CDR3 covers 16 residues. Germline V gene lookup returns CDR1 GTSNPN and CDR2 SVGIG (reference sequence). V dropped 3 bases and J dropped 7 bases, with 22 bases sitting between them. CDR3 protein: CAWRDRTYNSFNEQFF. The CDR3 DNA reads TGTGCCTGGAGGGACCGGACATACAATTCCTTTAATGAGCAGTTCTTC.

This clonotype occurred once. The rearrangement links TRBV11-3 to TRBJ1-1; TRBD1 is a possible D gene (5 bases). Germline V gives CDR1 SGHNT, CDR2 YENEEA. V was shortened by 4 bases and J by 6 bases, with 12 bases between the two germline ends. This CDR3 comprises 13 residues. The CDR3 sequence: CASSSGTSAEAFF. CDR3 DNA: TGTGCCAGCAGCTCTGGGACTTCGGCTGAAGCTTTCTTT.